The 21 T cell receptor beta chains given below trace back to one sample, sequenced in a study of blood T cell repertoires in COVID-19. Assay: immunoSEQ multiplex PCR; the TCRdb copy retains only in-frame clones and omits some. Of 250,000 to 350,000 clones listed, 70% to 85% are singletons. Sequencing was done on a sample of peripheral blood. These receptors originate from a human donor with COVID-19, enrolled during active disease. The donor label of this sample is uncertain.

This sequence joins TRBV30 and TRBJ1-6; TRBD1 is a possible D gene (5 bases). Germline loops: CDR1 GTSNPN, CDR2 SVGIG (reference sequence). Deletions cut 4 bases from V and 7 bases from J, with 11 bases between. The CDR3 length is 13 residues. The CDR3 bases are TGTGCCTGGACCTCCCAGGGAAATTCACCCCTCCACTTT. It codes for CAWTSQGNSPLHF.

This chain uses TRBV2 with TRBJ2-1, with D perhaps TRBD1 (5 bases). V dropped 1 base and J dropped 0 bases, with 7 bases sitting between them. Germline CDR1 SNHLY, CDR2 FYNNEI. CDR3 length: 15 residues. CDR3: CASSEGQSSYNEQFF. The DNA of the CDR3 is TGTGCCAGCAGTGAAGGACAGAGCTCCTACAATGAGCAGTTCTTC.

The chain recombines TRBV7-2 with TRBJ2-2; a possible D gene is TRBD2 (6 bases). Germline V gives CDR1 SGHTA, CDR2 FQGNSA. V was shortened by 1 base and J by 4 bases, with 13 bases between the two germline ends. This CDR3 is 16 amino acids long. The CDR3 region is CASSLVGTLFTGELFF. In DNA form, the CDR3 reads TGTGCCAGCAGCTTAGTGGGGACTCTATTCACCGGGGAGCTGTTTTTT.

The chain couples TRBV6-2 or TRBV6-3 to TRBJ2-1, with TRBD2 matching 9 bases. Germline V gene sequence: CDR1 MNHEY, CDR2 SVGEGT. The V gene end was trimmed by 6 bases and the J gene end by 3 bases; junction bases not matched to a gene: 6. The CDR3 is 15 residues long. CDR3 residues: CASSPTSGLYNEQFF. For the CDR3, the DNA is TGTGCCAGCAGCCCAACTAGCGGGCTCTACAATGAGCAGTTCTTC.

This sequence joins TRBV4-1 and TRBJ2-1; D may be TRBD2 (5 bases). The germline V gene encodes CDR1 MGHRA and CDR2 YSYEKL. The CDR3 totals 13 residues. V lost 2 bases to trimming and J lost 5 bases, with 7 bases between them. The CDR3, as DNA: TGCGCCAGCAGCCAAACTAGAAACAATGAGCAGTTCTTC. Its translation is CASSQTRNNEQFF.

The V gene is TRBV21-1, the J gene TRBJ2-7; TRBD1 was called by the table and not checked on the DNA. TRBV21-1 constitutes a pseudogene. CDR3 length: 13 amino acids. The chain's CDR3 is CASTLSGGGEQYF. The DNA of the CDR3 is TGTGCCAGTACTTTGTCAGGGGGCGGGGAGCAGTACTTC.

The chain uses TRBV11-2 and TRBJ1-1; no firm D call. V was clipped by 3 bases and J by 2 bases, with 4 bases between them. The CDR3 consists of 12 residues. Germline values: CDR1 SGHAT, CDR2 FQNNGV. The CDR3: CASSFFNTEAFF. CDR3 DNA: TGTGCCAGCAGCTTCTTTAACACTGAAGCTTTCTTT.

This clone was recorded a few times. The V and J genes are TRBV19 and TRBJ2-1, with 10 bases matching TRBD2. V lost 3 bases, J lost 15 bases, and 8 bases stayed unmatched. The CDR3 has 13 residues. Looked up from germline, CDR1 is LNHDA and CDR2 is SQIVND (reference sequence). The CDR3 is CASSMQGLAKSFF. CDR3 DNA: TGTGCCAGTAGTATGCAGGGACTAGCGAAATCGTTCTTC.

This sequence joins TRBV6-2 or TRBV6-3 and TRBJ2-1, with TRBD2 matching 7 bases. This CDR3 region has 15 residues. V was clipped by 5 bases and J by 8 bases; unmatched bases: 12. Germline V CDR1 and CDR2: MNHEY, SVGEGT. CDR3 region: CASSTPSGGVDEQFF. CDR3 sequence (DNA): TGTGCCAGCAGTACTCCTAGCGGCGGGGTGGATGAGCAGTTCTTC.

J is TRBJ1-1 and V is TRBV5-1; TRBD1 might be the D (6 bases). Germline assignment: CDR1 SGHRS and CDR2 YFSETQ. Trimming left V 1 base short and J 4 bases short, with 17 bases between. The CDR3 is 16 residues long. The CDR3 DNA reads TGCGCCAGCAGCTTGACAGGGATGGGTGGGGGCACTGAAGCTTTCTTT. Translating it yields CASSLTGMGGGTEAFF.

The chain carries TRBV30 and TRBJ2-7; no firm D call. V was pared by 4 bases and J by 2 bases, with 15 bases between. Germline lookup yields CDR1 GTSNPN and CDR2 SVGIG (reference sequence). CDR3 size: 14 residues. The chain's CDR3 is CAWTPADTTYEQYF. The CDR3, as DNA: TGTGCCTGGACGCCGGCTGACACAACCTACGAGCAGTACTTC. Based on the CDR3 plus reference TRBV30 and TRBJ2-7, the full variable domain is SQTIHQWPATLVQPVGSPLSLECTVEGTSNPNLYWYRQAAGRGLQLLFYSVGIGQISSEVPQNLSASRPQDRQFILSSKKLLLSDSGFYLCAWTPADTTYEQYFGPGTRLTVT.

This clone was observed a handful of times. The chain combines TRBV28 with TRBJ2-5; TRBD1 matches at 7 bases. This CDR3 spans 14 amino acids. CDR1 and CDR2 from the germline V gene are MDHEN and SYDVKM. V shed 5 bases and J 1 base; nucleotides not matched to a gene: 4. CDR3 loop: CASSPGTVQETQYF. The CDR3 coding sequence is TGTGCCAGCAGTCCAGGGACAGTCCAAGAGACCCAGTACTTC.

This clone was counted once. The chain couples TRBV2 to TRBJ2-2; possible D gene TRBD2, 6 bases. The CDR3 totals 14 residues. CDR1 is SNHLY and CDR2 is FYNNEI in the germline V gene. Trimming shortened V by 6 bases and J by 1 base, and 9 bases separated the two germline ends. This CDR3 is CASRWGENTGELFF. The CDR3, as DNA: TGTGCCAGCAGGTGGGGGGAGAACACCGGGGAGCTGTTTTTT.

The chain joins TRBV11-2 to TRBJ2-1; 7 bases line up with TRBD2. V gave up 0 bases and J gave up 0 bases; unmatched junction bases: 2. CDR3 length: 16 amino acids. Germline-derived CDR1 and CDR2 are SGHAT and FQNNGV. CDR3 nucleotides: TGTGCCAGCAGCTTAGAGGGCGGGAGCTCCTACAATGAGCAGTTCTTC. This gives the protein CASSLEGGSSYNEQFF.

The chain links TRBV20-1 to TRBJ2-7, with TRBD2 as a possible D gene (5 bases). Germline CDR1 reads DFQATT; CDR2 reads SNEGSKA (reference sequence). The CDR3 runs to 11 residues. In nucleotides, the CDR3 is TGCAGGGCAGGAAGGACTGGCGAGCAGTACTTC. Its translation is CRAGRTGEQYF.

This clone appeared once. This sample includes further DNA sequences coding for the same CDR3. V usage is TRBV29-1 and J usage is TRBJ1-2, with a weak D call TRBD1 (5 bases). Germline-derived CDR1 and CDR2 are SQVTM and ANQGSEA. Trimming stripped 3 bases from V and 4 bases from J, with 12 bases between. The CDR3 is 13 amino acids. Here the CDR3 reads CSVDEQGSYGYTF. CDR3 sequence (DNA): TGCAGCGTTGACGAGCAGGGATCCTATGGCTACACCTTC.

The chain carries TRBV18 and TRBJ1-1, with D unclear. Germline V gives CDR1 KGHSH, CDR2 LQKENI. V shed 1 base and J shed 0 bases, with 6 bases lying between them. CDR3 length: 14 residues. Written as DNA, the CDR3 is TGTGCCAGCTCACCACTATCAGTGAACACTGAAGCTTTCTTT. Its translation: CASSPLSVNTEAFF.

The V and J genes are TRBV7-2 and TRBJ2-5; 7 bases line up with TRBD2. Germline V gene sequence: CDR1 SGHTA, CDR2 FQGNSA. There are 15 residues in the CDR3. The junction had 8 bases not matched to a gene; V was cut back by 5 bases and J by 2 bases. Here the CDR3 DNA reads TGTGCCAGCAGCCGTACACTAGCGCAACAAGAGACCCAGTACTTC. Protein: CASSRTLAQQETQYF.

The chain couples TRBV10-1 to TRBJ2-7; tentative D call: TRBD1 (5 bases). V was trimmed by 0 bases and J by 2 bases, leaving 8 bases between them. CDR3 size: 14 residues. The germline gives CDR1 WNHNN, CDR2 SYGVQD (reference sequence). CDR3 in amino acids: CASSESGQPYEQYF. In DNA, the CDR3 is TGCGCCAGCAGTGAGTCGGGGCAGCCCTACGAGCAGTACTTC.

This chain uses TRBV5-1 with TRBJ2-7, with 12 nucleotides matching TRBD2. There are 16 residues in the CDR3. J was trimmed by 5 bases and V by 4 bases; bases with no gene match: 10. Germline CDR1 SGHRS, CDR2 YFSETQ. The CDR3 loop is CASSTSGTSGPHEQYF. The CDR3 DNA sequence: TGCGCCAGCAGCACCTCCGGGACTAGCGGGCCACACGAGCAGTACTTC.

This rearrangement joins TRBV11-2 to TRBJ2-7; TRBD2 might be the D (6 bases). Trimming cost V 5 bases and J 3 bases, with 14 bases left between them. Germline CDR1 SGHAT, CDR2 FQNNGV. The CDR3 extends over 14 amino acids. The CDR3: CASSPPGLGYEQYF. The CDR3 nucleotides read TGTGCCAGCAGCCCGCCGGGACTGGGCTACGAGCAGTACTTC.